This TCR beta chain was identified during a study of CXCR3-negative and CXCR3-positive naive CD8 T cells. Each TRB cDNA library was prepared by 5' RACE (with UMI labels). TCRdb derives one entry per CDR3 protein from the 5' RACE reads, leaving out DNA. With more than 70,000 distinct CDR3 sequences in the sample, the ten largest clones hold 0.55% to 0.8%. The length of the CDR3 is 14 residues. CDR1 is GTSNPN, CDR2 SVGIG, per germline (reference sequence). Study results and limitations: Naive cells positive for CXCR3 carried more hydrophobic TRB CDR3s than CXCR3-negative ones. Memory cells differed in TRBV-TRBJ usage, but naive CXCR3-negative and CXCR3-positive cells had similar usage.

Comment on this clonotype: Its specificity is unknown.

This sequence was found in a human donor in good health. Some clones in this sample may be carry-over from other donors' samples. Sequencing was done on a sample of naive CXCR3+ CD8+ T cells from blood. Noted subset: CD45RO-CCR7+CD27+CD95- naive CD8+ T cells expressing CXCR3 (TNR3+). The chain recombines TRBV30 with TRBJ1-2; the TCRdb D gene call, TRBD1, has no DNA to confirm it. CDR3 in amino acids: CAWSSGATNYGYTF.